These 28 T cell receptor beta chains originate from one sample sequenced in a study of OX40 agonist ivuxolimab in advanced cancers. Assay: immunoSEQ multiplex PCR; the TCRdb copy retains only in-frame clones and omits some. The data contain 85,000 to 95,000 clones, 91% of them singletons. Sequenced material: CD4+ or CD8+ T cells sorted from blood, taken in a trial of the OX40 agonist ivuxolimab. Receptor source: an adult with an advanced solid tumor such as melanoma, head and neck, liver or kidney cancer.

The V gene is TRBV7-9, the J gene TRBJ2-3; 10 bases match TRBD2. There are 16 residues in the CDR3. Germline loops: CDR1 SEHNR, CDR2 FQNEAQ (reference sequence). V lost 3 bases to trimming and J lost 2 bases; unmatched junction nucleotides: 5. This chain's CDR3 is CASSLFLAGATDTQYF. In DNA form, the CDR3 reads TGTGCCAGCAGCTTGTTCCTAGCGGGAGCCACAGATACGCAGTATTTT.

This clone was recorded only once. This chain joins TRBV6-5 and TRBJ2-7; D perhaps matches TRBD1 (5 bases). The V gene lost 11 bases and the J gene lost 5 bases, with 19 bases spanning the gap. From germline, CDR1 is MNHEY and CDR2 SVGAGI. This CDR3 has 13 amino acids. CDR3 nucleotides: TGTGCCTCTATGGGCCTAGGGGTACACGAGCAGTACTTC. It is translated as CASMGLGVHEQYF.

The chain employs TRBV27 and TRBJ2-7, with 7 bases aligning to TRBD2. CDR1 is MNHEY, CDR2 SMNVEV, per germline (reference sequence). This CDR3 contains 14 residues. The J segment lost 2 bases and the V segment lost 6 bases, leaving 7 bases of the junction unmatched. CDR3: CASSIAGEAYEQYF. CDR3 sequence (DNA): TGTGCCAGCAGCATAGCGGGTGAGGCCTACGAGCAGTACTTC.

CDR3 nucleotide sequence: TGTGCCAGCAGTTCGGGGGAATACGCCAAAAACATTCAGTACTTC. This sequence encodes CASSSGEYAKNIQYF. The chain links TRBV6-5 to TRBJ2-4, with a tentative D call TRBD2 (6 bases). From germline, CDR1 is MNHEY and CDR2 SVGAGI. This CDR3 spans 15 amino acids. V gave up 4 bases and J gave up 1 base, with 11 bases separating them.

The CDR3 region is CASRPLGGSYNEQFF. The CDR3 nucleotides are TGTGCCAGCAGACCTTTAGGGGGGTCCTACAATGAGCAGTTCTTC. V is TRBV11-2 and J is TRBJ2-1; the D gene could be TRBD1 or TRBD2 (6 bases each). CDR1 and CDR2 from the germline V gene are SGHAT and FQNNGV. V lost 6 bases to trimming and J lost 1 base, with 13 bases between them. This CDR3 spans 15 amino acids.

The chain carries TRBV9 and TRBJ2-5, with 10 bases aligning to TRBD1. The CDR3 totals 15 residues. V shed 4 bases and J 5 bases; nucleotides not matched to a gene: 8. CDR1 SGDLS and CDR2 YYNGEE come from the germline V gene. CDR3 region: CASSSRDRGWETQYF. The CDR3 DNA reads TGTGCCAGCAGCTCCAGGGACAGGGGATGGGAGACCCAGTACTTC.

V is TRBV29-1 and J is TRBJ2-3, with D tentatively TRBD1 (6 bases). V gave up 7 bases and J gave up 3 bases, with 11 bases separating them. Germline V CDR1 and CDR2: SQVTM, ANQGSEA. The CDR3 has 12 amino acids. CDR3 bases: TGCAGCGCCGGGACAACTACAGATACGCAGTATTTT. Its translation: CSAGTTTDTQYF.

The chain combines TRBV29-1 with TRBJ1-1; TRBD1 is a possible D gene (6 bases). CDR3 length equals 14 residues. Trimming stripped 6 bases from V and 3 bases from J, with 17 bases between. CDR1 and CDR2 (germline): SQVTM, ANQGSEA. In DNA form, the CDR3 reads TGCAGCGTGGTCCGGAGGGGGGGGGACACTGAAGCTTTCTTT. It yields the protein CSVVRRGGDTEAFF.

The gene calls are TRBV9 and TRBJ2-1; 10 bases are a match to TRBD2. V lost 0 bases to trimming and J lost 5 bases; unmatched junction nucleotides: 8. Germline V gene data show CDR1 as SGDLS and CDR2 as YYNGEE. The CDR3 totals 17 residues. In DNA form, the CDR3 reads TGTGCCAGCAGCGTAGCCCCGGGGCTAGCGGGAGACAATGAGCAGTTCTTC. Translation gives CASSVAPGLAGDNEQFF.

The rearrangement joins TRBV10-3 to TRBJ2-7, with D maybe TRBD1 (6 bases). The CDR3 consists of 14 residues. The germline V gene encodes CDR1 ENHRY and CDR2 SYGVKD. V gave up 10 bases and J gave up 2 bases, with 18 bases separating them. CDR3 sequence: CATLQGTATYEQYF. In DNA form, the CDR3 reads TGTGCCACCCTACAGGGCACCGCTACCTACGAGCAGTACTTC.

The chain couples TRBV4-1 to TRBJ2-7, with D perhaps TRBD2 (7 bases). Germline-derived CDR1 and CDR2 are MGHRA and YSYEKL. There are 16 residues in the CDR3. V lost 4 bases and J 1 base, leaving 17 bases between the germline ends. For the CDR3, the DNA is TGCGCCAGCAGCCCTGGAGGGGGGAGGGGTTCCTACGAGCAGTACTTC. Amino acids: CASSPGGGRGSYEQYF.

The chain links TRBV6-1 to TRBJ2-5; 10 bases match TRBD2. The germline V gene encodes CDR1 MNHNS and CDR2 SASEGT. This CDR3 has 16 residues. V was pared by 1 base and J by 4 bases, with 6 bases of the junction left unmatched. The CDR3, as DNA: TGTGCCAGCAGTGAAGGGCTAGCGGGAGTGGGAGAGACCCAGTACTTC. Translation gives CASSEGLAGVGETQYF.

This rearrangement joins TRBV5-4 to TRBJ1-1, with D uncertain. The V gene lost 0 bases and the J gene lost 1 base, with 7 bases spanning the gap. Per the germline V gene, CDR1 is SGHNT and CDR2 is YYREEE (reference sequence). The CDR3 has 14 residues. CDR3 sequence: CASSLESGNTEAFF. The CDR3 bases are TGTGCCAGCAGCTTGGAGTCAGGGAACACTGAAGCTTTCTTT.

V gene TRBV28 combines with J gene TRBJ1-1, with a weak D call TRBD1 (6 bases). The CDR3 extends over 18 amino acids. Germline CDR1 and CDR2: MDHEN and SYDVKM. Between the trimmed V and J ends, which lost 5 bases and 0 bases, there was a span of 22 bases. The CDR3 sequence: CASSAYRVTSLMNTEAFF. The CDR3 bases are TGTGCCAGCAGTGCCTACAGGGTTACCTCTCTCATGAACACTGAAGCTTTCTTT.

The chain has TRBV7-6 and TRBJ2-6; 7 positions match TRBD2. V was pared by 0 bases and J by 1 base, with 6 bases of the junction left unmatched. Germline CDR1 and CDR2: SGHVS and FNYEAQ. This CDR3 region has 18 residues. The CDR3 here is CASSLAAWGGSGANVLTF. The CDR3 DNA reads as TGTGCCAGCAGCTTAGCGGCGTGGGGAGGGTCTGGGGCCAACGTCCTGACTTTC.

The J gene is TRBJ2-1, the V gene TRBV19, with TRBD1 identical over 9 bases. V gave up 7 bases and J gave up 8 bases; unmatched junction bases: 18. Germline V lookup: CDR1 LNHDA, CDR2 SQIVND (reference sequence). The CDR3 spans 17 residues. In nucleotides, the CDR3 is TGTGCCAGTACCCCACGCTTCCCGGGACAGGGTATAGATGAGCAGTTCTTC. Its translation is CASTPRFPGQGIDEQFF.

The J gene is TRBJ1-1, the V gene TRBV2; 9 nucleotides match TRBD1. CDR3 length equals 13 residues. V shed 6 bases, J shed 6 bases, and the junction held 5 bases outside the gene matches. Germline assignment: CDR1 SNHLY and CDR2 FYNNEI. The CDR3 sequence is CASSADRGAEAFF. CDR3 DNA sequence: TGTGCCAGCAGCGCGGACAGGGGCGCTGAAGCTTTCTTT.

The CDR3 region is CASSPPAGLGTEAFF. DNA for the CDR3: TGTGCCAGCAGTCCTCCAGCGGGGCTCGGCACTGAAGCTTTCTTT. The chain is built from TRBV6-5 and TRBJ1-1, with D possibly TRBD1 on 5 matching bases. CDR3 length: 15 residues. Germline lookup yields CDR1 MNHEY and CDR2 SVGAGI. Trimming shortened V by 5 bases and J by 4 bases, and 17 bases separated the two germline ends.

The chain recombines TRBV9 with TRBJ2-3; TRBD2 matches at 7 bases. CDR3 length equals 15 residues. V lost 2 bases, J lost 5 bases, and 8 bases stayed unmatched. CDR1 and CDR2 (germline): SGDLS, YYNGEE. The CDR3 sequence is CASSVWEGRGDTQYF. The CDR3 DNA reads TGTGCCAGCAGCGTGTGGGAGGGCCGTGGAGATACGCAGTATTTT.

The chain is built from TRBV9 and TRBJ2-1; tentatively, D is TRBD2 (6 bases). Germline V lookup: CDR1 SGDLS, CDR2 YYNGEE. The CDR3 has 16 amino acids. Deletions cut 3 bases from V and 7 bases from J, with 20 bases between. CDR3 residues: CASSGPSSLGGNEQFF. CDR3 coding DNA: TGTGCCAGCAGCGGTCCTAGCTCCCTTGGAGGGAATGAGCAGTTCTTC.

This chain links TRBV19 with TRBJ2-5; D possibly corresponds to TRBD1 (6 bases). V dropped 3 bases and J dropped 1 base, with 12 bases sitting between them. The CDR3 sequence is 15 residues long. Germline lookup yields CDR1 LNHDA and CDR2 SQIVND (reference sequence). CDR3 sequence reads: CASSIPGHLQETQYF. CDR3 sequence (DNA): TGTGCCAGTAGTATTCCGGGACACCTCCAAGAGACCCAGTACTTC. Combining the CDR3 with reference TRBV19 and TRBJ2-5 gives the whole variable domain DGGITQSPKYLFRKEGQNVTLSCEQNLNHDAMYWYRQDPGQGLRLIYYSQIVNDFQKGDIAEGYSVSREKKESFPLTVTSAQKNPTAFYLCASSIPGHLQETQYFGPGTRLLVL.

Comment on this clone: The sample contains more than one DNA sequence encoding this CDR3. This sequence joins TRBV11-2 and TRBJ2-5; TRBD2 matches 12 bases. The CDR3 sequence is 14 residues long. V shed 4 bases, J shed 4 bases, and the junction held 1 base outside the gene matches. The germline gives CDR1 SGHAT, CDR2 FQNNGV. The CDR3 region has the DNA TGTGCCAGCAGCTCGGGACTAGCGGGAGAGACCCAGTACTTC. Its translation is CASSSGLAGETQYF.

This clone was recorded only once. The chain links TRBV19 to TRBJ1-2; no clear D. Trimming stripped 6 bases from V and 1 base from J, with 18 bases between. Germline lookup yields CDR1 LNHDA and CDR2 SQIVND (reference sequence). This CDR3 spans 16 amino acids. The CDR3 reads CASRDGWSGNNYGYTF. The CDR3 nucleotides read TGTGCCAGTAGGGATGGATGGTCGGGGAATAACTATGGCTACACCTTC.

This sequence joins TRBV28 and TRBJ2-1; D may be TRBD2 (5 bases). The CDR3 length is 14 residues. Germline V gene lookup returns CDR1 MDHEN and CDR2 SYDVKM. With 2 bases removed from V and 9 bases from J, the gap between germline ends came to 14 bases. In nucleotides, the CDR3 is TGTGCCAGCAGTTTACCCCTAGCTTTCGGTGAGCAGTTCTTC. Translated: CASSLPLAFGEQFF.

This chain uses TRBV7-9 with TRBJ2-4; no clear D gene. The V end was cut by 6 bases, the J end by 0 bases, with 15 bases between. This CDR3 region has 16 residues. The V gene's germline CDR1 is SEHNR and CDR2 FQNEAQ (reference sequence). CDR3 in DNA: TGTGCCAGCAGTTCGTTCAAAACCCTAGCCAAAAACATTCAGTACTTC. It encodes CASSSFKTLAKNIQYF.

The chain couples TRBV7-9 to TRBJ1-4, with D possibly being TRBD1 (5 bases). This CDR3 has 14 residues. Germline V lookup: CDR1 SEHNR, CDR2 FQNEAQ (reference sequence). V gave up 4 bases and J gave up 8 bases, with 14 bases separating them. The CDR3 nucleotides are TGTGCCAGCAGCTCCGGGACCCTAGAGGAAAAACTGTTTTTT. Encoded protein: CASSSGTLEEKLFF.

The CDR3 bases are TGTGCCAGCAGCTCGGGGGGAAAAGGGACTGAAGCTTTCTTT. Amino acids: CASSSGGKGTEAFF. This chain links TRBV7-3 with TRBJ1-1, with D possibly matching TRBD1 (5 bases). Germline CDR1 SGHTA, CDR2 FQGTGA. This CDR3 has 14 amino acids. The V end was cut by 4 bases, the J end by 5 bases, with 14 bases between.

The chain joins TRBV5-8 to TRBJ1-2; D is undetermined. V lost 2 bases to trimming and J lost 0 bases, with 14 bases between them. The CDR3 covers 16 residues. Germline V CDR1 and CDR2: SGHTS, YDEGEE. CDR3 sequence: CASSLVPGASNYGYTF. In DNA, the CDR3 is TGTGCCAGCAGCTTAGTACCGGGAGCATCTAACTATGGCTACACCTTC.